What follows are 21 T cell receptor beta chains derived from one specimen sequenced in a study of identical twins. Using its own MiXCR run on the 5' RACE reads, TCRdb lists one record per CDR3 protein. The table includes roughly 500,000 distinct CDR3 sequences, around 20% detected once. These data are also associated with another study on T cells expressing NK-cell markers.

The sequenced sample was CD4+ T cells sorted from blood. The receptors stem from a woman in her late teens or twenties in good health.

The CDR3 loop reads CSAPSQNLETEAFF. The CDR3 bases are TGCAGTGCTCCTTCACAGAATTTAGAGACTGAAGCTTTCTTT. The gene calls are TRBV20-1 and TRBJ1-1; D is unclear. This CDR3 has 14 residues. V was clipped by 5 bases and J by 5 bases, with 18 bases between them. The germline V gene has CDR1 DFQATT and CDR2 SNEGSKA (reference sequence).

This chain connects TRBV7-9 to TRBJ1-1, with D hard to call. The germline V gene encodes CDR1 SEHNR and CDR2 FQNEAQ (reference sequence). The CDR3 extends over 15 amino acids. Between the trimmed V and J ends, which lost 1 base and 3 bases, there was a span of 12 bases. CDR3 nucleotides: TGTGCCAGCAGCTTAGGTCCTTCGCTGGACACTGAAGCTTTCTTT. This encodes CASSLGPSLDTEAFF.

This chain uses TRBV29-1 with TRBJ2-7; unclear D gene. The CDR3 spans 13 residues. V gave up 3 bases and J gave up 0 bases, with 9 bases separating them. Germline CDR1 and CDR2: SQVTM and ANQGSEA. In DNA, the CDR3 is TGCAGCGTTGATAACCGAGACTCCTACGAGCAGTACTTC. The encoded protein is CSVDNRDSYEQYF.

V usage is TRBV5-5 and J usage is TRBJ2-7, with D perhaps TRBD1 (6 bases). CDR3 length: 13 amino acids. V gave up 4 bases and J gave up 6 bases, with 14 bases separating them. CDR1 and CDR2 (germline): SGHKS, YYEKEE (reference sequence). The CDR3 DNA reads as TGTGCCAGCAGCCAGACAGGATCGAGCGAGCAGTACTTC. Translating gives CASSQTGSSEQYF.

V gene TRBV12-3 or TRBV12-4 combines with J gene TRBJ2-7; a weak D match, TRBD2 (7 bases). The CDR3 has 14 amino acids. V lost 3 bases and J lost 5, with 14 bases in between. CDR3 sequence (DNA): TGTGCCAGCAGTTTGGCGGGGGCAGGTCACGAGCAGTACTTC. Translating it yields CASSLAGAGHEQYF.

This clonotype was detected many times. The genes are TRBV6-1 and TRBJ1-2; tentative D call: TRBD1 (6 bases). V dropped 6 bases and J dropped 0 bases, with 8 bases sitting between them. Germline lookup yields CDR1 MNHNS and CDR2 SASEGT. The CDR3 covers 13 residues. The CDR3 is CASRRTANYGYTF. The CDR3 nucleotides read TGTGCCAGCAGGCGGACAGCTAACTATGGCTACACCTTC.

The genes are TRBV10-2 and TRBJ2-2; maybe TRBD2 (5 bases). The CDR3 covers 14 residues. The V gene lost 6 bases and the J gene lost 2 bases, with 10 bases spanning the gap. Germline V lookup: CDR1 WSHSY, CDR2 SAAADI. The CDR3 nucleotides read TGCGCCAGCAGAGAGGGAACAAACACCGGGGAGCTGTTTTTT. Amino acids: CASREGTNTGELFF.

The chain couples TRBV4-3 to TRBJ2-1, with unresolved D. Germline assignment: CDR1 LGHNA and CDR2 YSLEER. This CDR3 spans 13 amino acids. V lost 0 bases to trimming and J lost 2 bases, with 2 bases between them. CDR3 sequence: CASSQDPYNEQFF. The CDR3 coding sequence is TGCGCCAGCAGCCAAGATCCCTACAATGAGCAGTTCTTC.

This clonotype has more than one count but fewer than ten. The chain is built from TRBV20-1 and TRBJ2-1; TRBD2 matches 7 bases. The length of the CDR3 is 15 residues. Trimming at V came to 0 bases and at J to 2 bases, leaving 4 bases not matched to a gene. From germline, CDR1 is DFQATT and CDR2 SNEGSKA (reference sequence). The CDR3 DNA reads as TGCAGTGCTAGAGATTTGCGGGAGACCTACAATGAGCAGTTCTTC. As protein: CSARDLRETYNEQFF.

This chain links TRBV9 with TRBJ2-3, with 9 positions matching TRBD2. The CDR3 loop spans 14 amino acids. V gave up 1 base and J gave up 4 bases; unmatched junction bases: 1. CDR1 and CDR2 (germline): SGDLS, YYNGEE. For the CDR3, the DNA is TGTGCCAGCAGCGTAAAGCGGGAGGCAGATACGCAGTATTTT. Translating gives CASSVKREADTQYF.

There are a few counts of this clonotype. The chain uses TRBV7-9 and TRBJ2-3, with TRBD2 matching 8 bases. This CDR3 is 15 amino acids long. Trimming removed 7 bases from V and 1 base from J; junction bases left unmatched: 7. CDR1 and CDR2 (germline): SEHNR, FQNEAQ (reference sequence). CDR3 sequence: CASTSAGGRTDTQYF. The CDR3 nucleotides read TGTGCCAGCACCTCCGCGGGGGGTCGCACAGATACGCAGTATTTT.

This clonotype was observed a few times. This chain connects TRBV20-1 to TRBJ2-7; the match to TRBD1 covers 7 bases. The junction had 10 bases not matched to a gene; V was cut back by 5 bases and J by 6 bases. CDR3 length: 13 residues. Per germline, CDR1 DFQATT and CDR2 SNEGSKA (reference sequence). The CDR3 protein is CSAYRGRRREQYF. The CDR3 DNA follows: TGCAGTGCTTATAGGGGGCGGCGCCGCGAGCAGTACTTC.

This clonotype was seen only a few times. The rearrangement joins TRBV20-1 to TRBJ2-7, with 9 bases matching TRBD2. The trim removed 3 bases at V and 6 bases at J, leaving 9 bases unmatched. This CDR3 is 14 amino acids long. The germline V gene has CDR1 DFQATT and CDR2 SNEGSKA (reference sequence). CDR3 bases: TGCAGTGCTAGTAGTAGCGGGAGTATTGGCGAGCAGTACTTC. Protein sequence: CSASSSGSIGEQYF.

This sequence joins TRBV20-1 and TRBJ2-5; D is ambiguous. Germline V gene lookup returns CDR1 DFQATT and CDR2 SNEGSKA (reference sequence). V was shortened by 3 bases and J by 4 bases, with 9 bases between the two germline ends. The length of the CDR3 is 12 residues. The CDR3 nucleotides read TGCAGTGCTAGGAAGGGAATAGAGACCCAGTACTTC. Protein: CSARKGIETQYF.

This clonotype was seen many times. CDR3 in DNA: TGCGCCAGCAGCTTGGGGACTGAGGCTGGGGAGCTGTTTTTT. Its protein is CASSLGTEAGELFF. The rearrangement joins TRBV5-1 to TRBJ2-2; possibly TRBD2 for D (5 bases). Trimming cost V 0 bases and J 8 bases, with 11 bases left between them. This CDR3 contains 14 residues. Germline loops: CDR1 SGHRS, CDR2 YFSETQ.

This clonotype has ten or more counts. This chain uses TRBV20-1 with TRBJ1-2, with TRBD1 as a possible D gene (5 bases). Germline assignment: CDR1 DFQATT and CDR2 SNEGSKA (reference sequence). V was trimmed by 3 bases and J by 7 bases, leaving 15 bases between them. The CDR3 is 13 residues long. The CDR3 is CSARLWGSRGYTF. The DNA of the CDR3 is TGCAGTGCTAGGCTTTGGGGCTCGCGTGGCTACACCTTC.

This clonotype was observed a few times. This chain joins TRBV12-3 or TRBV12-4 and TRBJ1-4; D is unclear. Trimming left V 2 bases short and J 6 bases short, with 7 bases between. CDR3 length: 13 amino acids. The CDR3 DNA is TGTGCCAGCAGTTTAAACGGATATGAAAAACTGTTTTTT. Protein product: CASSLNGYEKLFF.

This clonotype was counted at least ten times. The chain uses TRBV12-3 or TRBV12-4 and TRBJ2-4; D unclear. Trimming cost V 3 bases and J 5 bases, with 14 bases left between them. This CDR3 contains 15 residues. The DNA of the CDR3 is TGTGCCAGCAGTTTTACGACGGCCGGGCAAAACATTCAGTACTTC. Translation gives CASSFTTAGQNIQYF.

CDR3 sequence (DNA): TGTGCCAGCAGTTTTTCAATCTCGAATCAGCCCCAGCATTTT. Translation: CASSFSISNQPQHF. The chain recombines TRBV12-3 or TRBV12-4 with TRBJ1-5; D is unresolved. Trimming cost V 3 bases and J 4 bases, with 10 bases left between them. CDR3 length: 14 amino acids.

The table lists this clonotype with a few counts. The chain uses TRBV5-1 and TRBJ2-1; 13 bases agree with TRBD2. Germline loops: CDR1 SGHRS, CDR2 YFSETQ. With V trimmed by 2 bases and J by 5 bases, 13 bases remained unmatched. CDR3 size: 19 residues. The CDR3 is CASSFSGTSGISGHNEQFF. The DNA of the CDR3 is TGCGCCAGCAGCTTCTCCGGGACTAGCGGGATCTCAGGACACAATGAGCAGTTCTTC.

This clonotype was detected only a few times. CDR3 sequence reads: CSVYSRSTSTEAFF. The DNA for the CDR3 is TGCAGCGTTTACAGTAGATCCACGAGCACTGAAGCTTTCTTT. The chain has TRBV29-1 and TRBJ1-1, with D hard to call. This CDR3 contains 14 residues. Germline V lookup: CDR1 SQVTM, CDR2 ANQGSEA. Trimming removed 5 bases at V and 4 bases at J, with 17 bases between.